A selection of T cell receptor beta chains follows, all from one sample in a study of CD8 T cells in ankylosing spondylitis. TCRdb passed the 5' RACE reads through MiXCR, listing each CDR3 protein once. The profile covers 500,000 to 550,000 distinct CDR3 sequences, with over 9.5% appearing a single time and about 6.5% taken by the ten largest. The material sequenced was blood, either unsorted or a sorted T cell fraction (not recorded which). The receptor set was obtained from a male donor with ankylosing spondylitis. CDR3s include the opening cysteine and the closing phenylalanine or tryptophan. The D gene is left open where the match is weak. Part of the rows lack a size; the others show once, few, many or a class for expanded clones.

v_gene,j_gene,d_gene,abundance,CDR3nt,CDR3aa
TRBV12-3/TRBV12-4,TRBJ2-3,.,many,TGTGCCAGCAGTTGGGCCGGCCCAGATACGCAGTATTTT,CASSWAGPDTQYF
TRBV4-2,TRBJ2-3,.,.,TGTGCCAGCAGCCTCCCTAGCGACACAGATACGCAGTATTTT,CASSLPSDTDTQYF
TRBV12-3/TRBV12-4,TRBJ2-7,TRBD1,few,TGTGCCAGCAGTCGGGGACAGCCCTACGAGCAGTACTTC,CASSRGQPYEQYF
TRBV7-9,TRBJ1-3,TRBD1,.,TGTGCCAGCAGCCACGGGACAGGGACTGGAAACACCATATATTTT,CASSHGTGTGNTIYF
TRBV5-6,TRBJ1-4,.,few,TGTGCCAGCAGCCAGGAGACAGGTCCGTTGCGGGAAAAACTGTTTTTT,CASSQETGPLREKLFF
TRBV4-2,TRBJ2-7,.,many,TGTGCCAGCAGCCAAGATTTGGCAGTAGGCGAGCAGTACTTC,CASSQDLAVGEQYF
TRBV6-1,TRBJ1-5,.,few,TGTGCCAGCAGTGACGCAGGGGGCAATCAGCCCCAGCATTTT,CASSDAGGNQPQHF
TRBV24-1,TRBJ2-7,TRBD1,.,TGTGCCACCGCCTCCGGGACAGGGCCCTCCTACGAGCAGTACTTC,CATASGTGPSYEQYF
TRBV5-1,TRBJ1-1,TRBD1,.,TGCGCCAGCAGCATGGGTGACAGGGAAATGAACACTGAAGCTTTCTTT,CASSMGDREMNTEAFF
TRBV2,TRBJ1-2,TRBD1,.,TGTGCCAGTGACCGACAGGGGCACTATAACTATGGCTACACCTTC,CASDRQGHYNYGYTF
TRBV27,TRBJ1-4,.,.,TGTGCCAGCAGTTTATTCGGCCAGGGTAATGAAAAACTGTTTTTT,CASSLFGQGNEKLFF
TRBV2,TRBJ1-6,TRBD1,few,TGTGCCAGCAGTTCTCCTGGACAGGGTTCGTTTACCAAGAATTCACCCCTCCACTTT,CASSSPGQGSFTKNSPLHF
TRBV24-1,TRBJ2-1,TRBD2,.,TGTGCCACCAGTCGAAGCGGGAAGAGCTCCTACAATGAGCAGTTCTTC,CATSRSGKSSYNEQFF
TRBV5-1,TRBJ1-5,.,.,TGCGCCAGCAGCTTCCAGCCCGAAAGCGGTCAGCCCCAGCATTTT,CASSFQPESGQPQHF
TRBV28,TRBJ2-5,.,few,TGTGCCAGCAGTTTCGCGGATCTCCAAGAGACCCAGTACTTC,CASSFADLQETQYF
TRBV2,TRBJ2-4,TRBD1,few,TGTGCCAGCAGTGAACGGACAGGGGTAAACATTCAGTACTTC,CASSERTGVNIQYF
TRBV2,TRBJ2-3,TRBD1,many,TGTGCCCTTACTAGAAAGGGGGCTAGCACAGATACGCAGTATTTT,CALTRKGASTDTQYF
TRBV19,TRBJ1-5,.,.,TGTGCCAGTAGTATCGGCAGGGATGGCGAATGGCCCCAGCATTTT,CASSIGRDGEWPQHF
TRBV20-1,TRBJ1-1,.,few,TGCAGTGCTAGCGGGCCCCTTGATTATACTGAAGCTTTCTTT,CSASGPLDYTEAFF
TRBV12-3/TRBV12-4,TRBJ2-7,TRBD2,.,TGTACCAGCAGCCGCCGAGGGGTAGCGGGAAGGGGGAACGAGCAGTACTTC,CTSSRRGVAGRGNEQYF
TRBV20-1,TRBJ1-1,TRBD1,few,TGCAGTGCTGCGACAGGGATGAACACTGAAGCTTTCTTT,CSAATGMNTEAFF
TRBV19,TRBJ2-3,.,few,TGTGCCAGTAGTATACAGGGGAGAGATACGCAGTATTTT,CASSIQGRDTQYF
TRBV10-3,TRBJ2-3,TRBD2,.,TGTGCCATCAGCGTAGCGGGAGAGGGAGATACGCAGTATTTT,CAISVAGEGDTQYF
TRBV28,TRBJ2-4,.,few,TGTGCGGCTCTTGGGGGAGCCAAAAACATTCAGTACTTC,CAALGGAKNIQYF
TRBV27,TRBJ2-7,TRBD2,many,TGTGCCAGCAGTCTAGGACTAGCGGGAGCGTCGGTCACGCAGTACTTC,CASSLGLAGASVTQYF
TRBV7-2,TRBJ2-5,.,few,TGTGCCAGCAGCTCAGATTATATGAGGGAGACCCAGTACTTC,CASSSDYMRETQYF
TRBV4-2,TRBJ2-2,.,many,TGTGCCAGCAGCCAAGAAAGTTGGGGCCCCGGGGGCACCGGGGAGCTGTTTTTT,CASSQESWGPGGTGELFF
TRBV4-1,TRBJ1-1,.,.,TGCGCCAGCAGCCAAGCCCCGGGGACGAACACTGAAGCTTTCTTT,CASSQAPGTNTEAFF
TRBV5-1,TRBJ2-1,TRBD2,few,TGCGCCAGCAGCTTTAAGCGGGAGGGCTCCTACAATGAGCAGTTCTTC,CASSFKREGSYNEQFF
TRBV20-1,TRBJ2-7,.,.,TGCAGTGCTACCTTGGACCACTACGAGCAGTACTTC,CSATLDHYEQYF
TRBV7-2,TRBJ2-7,.,.,TGTGCCAGCAGCACGGGACATTCCTCCTACGAGCAGTACTTC,CASSTGHSSYEQYF
TRBV7-3,TRBJ2-3,.,.,TGTGCCAGCAGCTTAAGGCCTCCCCCAAGGGCAGATACGCAGTATTTT,CASSLRPPPRADTQYF
TRBV5-8,TRBJ2-1,TRBD2,.,TGTGCCAGCAGCTCGGGTCTAAGCGGGAGGGCGTTTAATGAGCAGTTCTTC,CASSSGLSGRAFNEQFF
TRBV5-1,TRBJ1-4,TRBD1,many,TGCGCCAGCAGCTCGGGACAGACAACTAATGAAAAACTGTTTTTT,CASSSGQTTNEKLFF
TRBV20-1,TRBJ2-6,.,few,TGCAGTGCTAGAGCTCGGCCGGACGGGGCCAACGTCCTGACTTTC,CSARARPDGANVLTF